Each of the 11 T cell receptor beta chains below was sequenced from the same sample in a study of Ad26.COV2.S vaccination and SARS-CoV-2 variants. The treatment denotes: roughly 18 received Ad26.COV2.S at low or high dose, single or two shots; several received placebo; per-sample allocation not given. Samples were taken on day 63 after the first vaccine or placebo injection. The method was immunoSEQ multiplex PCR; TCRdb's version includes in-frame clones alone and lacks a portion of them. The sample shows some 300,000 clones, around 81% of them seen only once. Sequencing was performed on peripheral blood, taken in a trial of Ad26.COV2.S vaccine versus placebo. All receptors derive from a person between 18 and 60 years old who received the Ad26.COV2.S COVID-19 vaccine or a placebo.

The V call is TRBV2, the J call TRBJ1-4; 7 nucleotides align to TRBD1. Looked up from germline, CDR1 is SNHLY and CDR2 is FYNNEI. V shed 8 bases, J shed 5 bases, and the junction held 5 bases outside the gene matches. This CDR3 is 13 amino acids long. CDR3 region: CASGDSLNEKLFF. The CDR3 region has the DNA TGTGCCAGCGGGGACAGCCTAAATGAAAAACTGTTTTTT.

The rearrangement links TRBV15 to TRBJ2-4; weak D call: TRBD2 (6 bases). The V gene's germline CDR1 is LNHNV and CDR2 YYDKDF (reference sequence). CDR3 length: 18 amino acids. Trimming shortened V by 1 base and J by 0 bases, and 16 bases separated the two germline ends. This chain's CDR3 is CATSRGRRAGLAKNIQYF. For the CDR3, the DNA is TGTGCCACCAGCAGAGGGAGGAGGGCAGGGCTAGCCAAAAACATTCAGTACTTC.

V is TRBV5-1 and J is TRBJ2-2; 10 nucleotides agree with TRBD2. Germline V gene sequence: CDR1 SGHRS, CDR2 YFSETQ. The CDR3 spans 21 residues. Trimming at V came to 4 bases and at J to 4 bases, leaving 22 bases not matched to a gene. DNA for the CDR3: TGCGCCAGCAGCAGCAAGACAGAAAGCTTTACTAGCGGGGAAAGCACCGGGGAGCTGTTTTTT. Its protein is CASSSKTESFTSGESTGELFF.

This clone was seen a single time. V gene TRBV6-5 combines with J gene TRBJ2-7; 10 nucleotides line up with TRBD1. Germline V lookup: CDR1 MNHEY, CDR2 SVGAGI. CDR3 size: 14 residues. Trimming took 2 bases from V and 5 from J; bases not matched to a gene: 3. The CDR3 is CASSYDRGLNEQYF. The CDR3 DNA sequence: TGTGCCAGCAGTTACGACAGGGGGCTAAACGAGCAGTACTTC.

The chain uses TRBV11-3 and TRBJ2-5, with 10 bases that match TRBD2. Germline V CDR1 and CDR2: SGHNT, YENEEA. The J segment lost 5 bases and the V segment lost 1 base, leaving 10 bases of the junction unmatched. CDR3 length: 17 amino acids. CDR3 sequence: CASSLASGGAGVETQYF. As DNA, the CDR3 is TGTGCCAGCAGCTTAGCCAGCGGGGGGGCCGGGGTGGAGACCCAGTACTTC.

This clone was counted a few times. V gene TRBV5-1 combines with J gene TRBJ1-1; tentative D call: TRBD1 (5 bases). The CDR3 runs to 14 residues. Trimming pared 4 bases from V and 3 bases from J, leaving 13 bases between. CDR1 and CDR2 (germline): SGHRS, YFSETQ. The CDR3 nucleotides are TGCGCCAGCAGCCCACCTAGGGGTGACACTGAAGCTTTCTTT. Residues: CASSPPRGDTEAFF.

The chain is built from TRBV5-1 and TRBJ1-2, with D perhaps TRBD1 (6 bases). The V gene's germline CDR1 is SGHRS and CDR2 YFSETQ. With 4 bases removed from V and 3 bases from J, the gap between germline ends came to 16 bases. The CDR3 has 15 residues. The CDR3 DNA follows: TGCGCCAGCAGCCCCATCCCACAGGGAGACTATGGCTACACCTTC. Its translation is CASSPIPQGDYGYTF.

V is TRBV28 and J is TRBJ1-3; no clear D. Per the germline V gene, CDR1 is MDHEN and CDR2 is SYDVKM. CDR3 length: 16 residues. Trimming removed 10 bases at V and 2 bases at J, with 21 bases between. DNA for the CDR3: TGTGCCACCTTACCGCAGGCGGTACGTCCTGGAAACACCATATATTTT. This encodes CATLPQAVRPGNTIYF.

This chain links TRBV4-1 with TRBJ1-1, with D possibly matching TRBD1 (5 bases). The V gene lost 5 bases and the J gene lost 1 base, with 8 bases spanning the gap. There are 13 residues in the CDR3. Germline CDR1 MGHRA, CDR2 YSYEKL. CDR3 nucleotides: TGCGCCAGCAGCGGACAAGCGAACACTGAAGCTTTCTTT. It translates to CASSGQANTEAFF.

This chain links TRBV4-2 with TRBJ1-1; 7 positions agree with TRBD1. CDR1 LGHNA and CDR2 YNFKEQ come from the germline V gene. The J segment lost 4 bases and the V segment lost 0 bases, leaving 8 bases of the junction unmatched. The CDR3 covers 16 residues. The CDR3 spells CASSQEQGSLGTEAFF. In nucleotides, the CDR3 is TGTGCCAGCAGCCAAGAACAGGGGTCTTTGGGCACTGAAGCTTTCTTT.

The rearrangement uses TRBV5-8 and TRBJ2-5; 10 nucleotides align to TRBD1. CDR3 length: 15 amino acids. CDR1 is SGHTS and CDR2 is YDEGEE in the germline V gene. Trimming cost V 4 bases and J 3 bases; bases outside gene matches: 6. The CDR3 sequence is CASSRGTGVEETQYF. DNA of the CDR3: TGTGCCAGCAGCCGCGGGACAGGGGTGGAAGAGACCCAGTACTTC.